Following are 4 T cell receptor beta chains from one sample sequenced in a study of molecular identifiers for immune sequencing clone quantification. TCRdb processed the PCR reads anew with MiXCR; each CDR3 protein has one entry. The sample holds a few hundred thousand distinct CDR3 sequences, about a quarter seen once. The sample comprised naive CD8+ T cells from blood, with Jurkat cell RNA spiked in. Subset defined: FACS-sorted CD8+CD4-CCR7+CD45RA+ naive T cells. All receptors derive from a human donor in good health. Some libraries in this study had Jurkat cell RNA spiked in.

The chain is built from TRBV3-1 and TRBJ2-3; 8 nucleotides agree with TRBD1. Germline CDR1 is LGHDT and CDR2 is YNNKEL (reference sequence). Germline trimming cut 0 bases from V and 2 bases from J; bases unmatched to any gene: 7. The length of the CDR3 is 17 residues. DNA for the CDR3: TGTGCCAGCAGCCAAGATCCGACAGGGGCTCTCACAGATACGCAGTATTTT. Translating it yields CASSQDPTGALTDTQYF.

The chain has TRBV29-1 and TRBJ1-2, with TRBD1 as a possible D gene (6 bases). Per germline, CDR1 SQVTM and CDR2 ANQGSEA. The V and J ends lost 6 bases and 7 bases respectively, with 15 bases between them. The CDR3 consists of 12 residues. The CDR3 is CSVPGGPGGYTF. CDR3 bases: TGCAGCGTCCCCGGGGGGCCAGGTGGCTACACCTTC.

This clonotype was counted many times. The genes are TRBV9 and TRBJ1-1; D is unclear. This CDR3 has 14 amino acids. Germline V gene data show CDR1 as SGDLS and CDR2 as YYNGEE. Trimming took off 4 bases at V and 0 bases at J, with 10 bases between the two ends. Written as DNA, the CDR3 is TGTGCCAGCAGCTCCAGTTACATGAACACTGAAGCTTTCTTT. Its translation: CASSSSYMNTEAFF.

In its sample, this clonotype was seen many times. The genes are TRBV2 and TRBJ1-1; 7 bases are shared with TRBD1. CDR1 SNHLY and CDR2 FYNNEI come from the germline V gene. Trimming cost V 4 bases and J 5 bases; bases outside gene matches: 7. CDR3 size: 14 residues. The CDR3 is CASSVNRGPTEAFF. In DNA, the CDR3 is TGTGCCAGCAGTGTAAACAGGGGACCGACTGAAGCTTTCTTT. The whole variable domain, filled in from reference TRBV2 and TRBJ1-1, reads EPEVTQTPSHQVTQMGQEVILRCVPISNHLYFYWYRQILGQKVEFLVSFYNNEISEKSEIFDDQFSVERPDGSNFTLKIRSTKLEDSAMYFCASSVNRGPTEAFFGQGTRLTVV.